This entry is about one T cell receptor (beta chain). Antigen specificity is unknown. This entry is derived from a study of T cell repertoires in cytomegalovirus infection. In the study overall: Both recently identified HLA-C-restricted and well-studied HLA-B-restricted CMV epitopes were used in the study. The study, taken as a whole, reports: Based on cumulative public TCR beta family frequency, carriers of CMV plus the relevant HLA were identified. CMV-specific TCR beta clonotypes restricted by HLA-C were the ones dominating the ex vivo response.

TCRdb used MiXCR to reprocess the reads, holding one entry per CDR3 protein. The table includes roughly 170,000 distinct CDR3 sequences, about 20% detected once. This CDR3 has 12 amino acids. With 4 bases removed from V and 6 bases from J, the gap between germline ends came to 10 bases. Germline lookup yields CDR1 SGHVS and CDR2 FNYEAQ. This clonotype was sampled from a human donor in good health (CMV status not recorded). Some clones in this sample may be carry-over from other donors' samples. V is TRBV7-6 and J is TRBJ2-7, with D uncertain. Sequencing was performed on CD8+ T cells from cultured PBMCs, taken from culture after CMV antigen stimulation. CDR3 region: CASSSRGSEQYF. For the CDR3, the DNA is TGTGCCAGCAGCTCACGTGGATCCGAGCAGTACTTC. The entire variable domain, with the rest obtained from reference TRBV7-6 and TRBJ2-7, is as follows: GAGVSQSPRYKVTKRGQDVALRCDPISGHVSLYWYRQALGQGPEFLTYFNYEAQQDKSGLPNDRFSAERPEGSISTLTIQRTEQRDSAMYRCASSSRGSEQYFGPGTRLTVT.